This T cell receptor beta chain emerged from a study of PD-L1 blockade in urothelial cancer. Study-wide context: Blood was evaluated 3 weeks (second dose) and 6 weeks after therapy began.

Indicated time point: peripheral blood 6 weeks after treatment start. V was cut by 4 bases and J by 0 bases, with 12 bases left in between. CDR3 length equals 14 residues. CDR1 is SQVTM, CDR2 ANQGSEA, per germline. TCRdb keeps only in-frame clones here, not all; method: immunoSEQ multiplex PCR. The profile covers over 70,000 clones, with around 78% appearing a single time and around 8% taken by the ten largest. The sample in question was PBMCs, obtained around atezolizumab (anti-PD-L1) treatment. The chain couples TRBV29-1 to TRBJ2-5; possible D gene TRBD2, 5 bases. The origin of this receptor is a man between 65 and 80 years old with urothelial cancer. CDR3 nucleotides: TGCAGCGTTGGCGGAGGAGTGTACCAAGAGACCCAGTACTTC. Translation: CSVGGGVYQETQYF.